Shown below are 25 T cell receptor beta chains from a single sample sequenced in a study of T-cell reconstitution after alpha-beta-depleted transplantation in children. This sample's TCRbeta library carried unique molecular identifier barcodes. Each CDR3 protein gets one entry after TCRdb re-called the PCR reads with MiXCR. The data contain approximately 640,000 distinct CDR3 sequences, approximately 16% of them singletons. The material sequenced was PBMCs from the stem cell graft donor, taken from the stem cell graft. The receptor set was obtained from a human donor who donated a stem cell graft to a child with acute myeloid leukemia.

This clonotype has just a few counts. The V and J genes are TRBV5-1 and TRBJ2-1; D possibly corresponds to TRBD1 (6 bases). This CDR3 spans 14 amino acids. CDR1 and CDR2 from the germline V gene are SGHRS and YFSETQ. V dropped 8 bases and J dropped 3 bases, with 15 bases sitting between them. The chain's CDR3 is CASRTDPYYNEQFF. CDR3 nucleotide sequence: TGCGCCAGTCGGACAGACCCGTACTACAATGAGCAGTTCTTC. Combining the CDR3 with reference TRBV5-1 and TRBJ2-1 gives the whole variable domain KAGVTQTPRYLIKTRGQQVTLSCSPISGHRSVSWYQQTPGQGLQFLFEYFSETQRNKGNFPGRFSGRQFSNSRSEMNVSTLELGDSALYLCASRTDPYYNEQFFGPGTRLTVL.

This clonotype was detected a few times. The J gene is TRBJ2-1, the V gene TRBV12-3 or TRBV12-4; the match to TRBD1 covers 10 bases. Trimming cost V 1 base and J 5 bases; bases outside gene matches: 2. This CDR3 has 15 residues. The CDR3, as DNA: TGTGCCAGCAGTTTAGTCGGGACAGGGGACAATGAGCAGTTCTTC. Protein: CASSLVGTGDNEQFF.

There are a few counts of this clonotype. This chain connects TRBV12-3 or TRBV12-4 to TRBJ2-7; 7 nucleotides match TRBD1. V dropped 6 bases and J dropped 7; count of bases not matched to a gene: 15. The CDR3 contains 15 residues. CDR3 protein: CASRADGTANPEQYF. CDR3 DNA: TGTGCCAGCAGGGCCGACGGGACAGCCAACCCGGAGCAGTACTTC.

In this sample, this clonotype turned up many times. The rearrangement joins TRBV6-2 or TRBV6-3 to TRBJ2-7; no clear D gene. In germline, CDR1 is MNHEY, CDR2 SVGEGT. The CDR3 consists of 13 residues. Trimming took 3 bases from V and 3 from J, leaving 9 bases between them. The CDR3 DNA is TGTGCCAGCAGTTATGCCAGCTTCTACGAGCAGTACTTC. Protein sequence: CASSYASFYEQYF.

This clonotype was observed a handful of times. The V call is TRBV5-1, the J call TRBJ2-1; D may correspond to TRBD1 or TRBD2 (6 bases each). Trimming shortened V by 0 bases and J by 10 bases, and 17 bases separated the two germline ends. The CDR3 runs 15 residues. Germline CDR1 is SGHRS and CDR2 is YFSETQ. CDR3 bases: TGCGCCAGCAGCTTGGCAGGGGCGTTCCGGGGGGAGCAGTTCTTC. Protein sequence: CASSLAGAFRGEQFF.

The V gene is TRBV6-2 or TRBV6-3, the J gene TRBJ2-5, with 8 bases fitting TRBD2. V trimming: 2 bases; J trimming: 1 base; junction bases outside the gene matches: 12. Germline V gene sequence: CDR1 MNHEY, CDR2 SVGEGT. The CDR3 loop spans 18 amino acids. CDR3 region: CASSYETGAGALQETQYF. The CDR3 DNA follows: TGTGCCAGCAGTTACGAGACGGGAGCGGGGGCCCTCCAAGAGACCCAGTACTTC.

The chain has TRBV12-3 or TRBV12-4 and TRBJ2-3; 7 nucleotides line up with TRBD2. With V trimmed by 6 bases and J by 5 bases, 8 bases remained unmatched. The length of the CDR3 is 14 residues. Written as DNA, the CDR3 is TGTGCCAGCAGCCGCCCACCGGGGGGAGATACGCAGTATTTT. Translation: CASSRPPGGDTQYF.

The chain combines TRBV20-1 with TRBJ1-1; D possibly corresponds to TRBD1 (6 bases). The CDR3 runs 12 residues. Germline values: CDR1 DFQATT, CDR2 SNEGSKA (reference sequence). V was clipped by 5 bases and J by 2 bases, with 9 bases between them. The CDR3 coding sequence is TGCAGTGCTCCGGACAGAAACACTGAAGCTTTCTTT. This sequence encodes CSAPDRNTEAFF.

This clonotype was observed a handful of times. J is TRBJ2-7 and V is TRBV25-1, with D perhaps TRBD2 (5 bases). Trimming removed 3 bases from V and 2 bases from J, with 8 bases in between. There are 13 residues in the CDR3. Germline values: CDR1 MGHDK, CDR2 SYGVNS. The CDR3 nucleotides are TGTGCCAGCAGTGACCCTAGCACCTACGAGCAGTACGTC. Translating gives CASSDPSTYEQYV.

CDR3 sequence (DNA): TGTGCCAGCAGCGGAGGGAGTGGGGCCAAAAACATTCAGTACTTC. Protein: CASSGGSGAKNIQYF. The chain joins TRBV12-3 or TRBV12-4 to TRBJ2-4, with a possible D match to TRBD2 (6 bases). The CDR3 is 15 amino acids. V lost 6 bases and J lost 1, with 13 bases in between.

At least ten counts were recorded for this clonotype. The chain combines TRBV20-1 with TRBJ2-3; 8 bases map to TRBD2. The germline CDR1 and CDR2 sequences are DFQATT and SNEGSKA (reference sequence). The CDR3 is made up of 15 amino acids. J gave up 0 bases and V 7 bases, and 9 bases lay outside the gene matches. CDR3 region: CSGIRGGRSTDTQYF. CDR3 in DNA: TGCAGTGGAATCCGGGGGGGAAGGAGCACAGATACGCAGTATTTT.

In its sample, this clonotype was seen many times. The V and J genes are TRBV6-5 and TRBJ1-2; the match to TRBD1 covers 7 bases. The germline CDR1 and CDR2 sequences are MNHEY and SVGAGI. This CDR3 is built from 15 residues. V gave up 2 bases and J gave up 0 bases; unmatched junction bases: 3. In nucleotides, the CDR3 is TGTGCCAGCAGTTACAAGGGACAGCCTAACTATGGCTACACCTTC. Encoded protein: CASSYKGQPNYGYTF.

This clonotype was seen at least ten times. The chain employs TRBV20-1 and TRBJ1-2; maybe TRBD1 (6 bases). Looked up from germline, CDR1 is DFQATT and CDR2 is SNEGSKA (reference sequence). This CDR3 has 14 amino acids. V was shortened by 0 bases and J by 1 base, with 9 bases between the two germline ends. The CDR3 bases are TGCAGTGCTAGAGAAGGAGGGGGTAACTATGGCTACACCTTC. It encodes CSAREGGGNYGYTF.

This clonotype was seen only a few times. This sequence joins TRBV20-1 and TRBJ2-2; 8 nucleotides align to TRBD2. V shed 4 bases, J shed 1 base, and the junction held 2 bases outside the gene matches. The CDR3 covers 14 residues. Germline values: CDR1 DFQATT, CDR2 SNEGSKA (reference sequence). CDR3 in amino acids: CSANLAGNTGELFF. The CDR3 DNA reads TGCAGTGCTAATCTAGCGGGGAACACCGGGGAGCTGTTTTTT.

To note about this clonotype: A single base separates this from a much larger clone, so it may be a read error. In DNA form, the CDR3 reads TGCAGTGCTAGTCCCGGGACTGAACGAGAGACCCAGTACTTC. Its protein product is CSASPGTERETQYF. This sequence joins TRBV20-1 and TRBJ2-5; TRBD2 is a possible D gene (6 bases). CDR1 and CDR2 (germline): DFQATT, SNEGSKA (reference sequence). CDR3 length: 14 residues. V dropped 3 bases and J dropped 4 bases, with 15 bases sitting between them.

The table lists this clonotype with many counts. The chain links TRBV4-3 to TRBJ2-5, with 8 bases that match TRBD1. Per the germline V gene, CDR1 is LGHNA and CDR2 is YSLEER. Unmatched junction bases numbered 7, after V lost 7 bases and J lost 9 bases. The CDR3 is 12 residues long. Written as DNA, the CDR3 is TGCGCCAGCAAGGGACAGGATGAGGCCCAGTACTTC. Encoded protein: CASKGQDEAQYF.

Only a few counts were recorded for this clonotype. This sequence joins TRBV7-8 and TRBJ2-5, with 15 bases matching TRBD2. V shed 5 bases, J shed 5 bases, and the junction held 6 bases outside the gene matches. The germline gives CDR1 SGHVS, CDR2 FQNEAQ. This CDR3 region has 16 residues. The CDR3 DNA is TGTGCCAGCAGCCGAGGACTAGCGGGGGGGCCGGAGACCCAGTACTTC. Translated: CASSRGLAGGPETQYF. The complete variable domain, with remaining parts taken from reference TRBV7-8 and TRBJ2-5, reads GAGVSQSPRYKVAKRGQDVALRCDPISGHVSLFWYQQALGQGPEFLTYFQNEAQLDKSGLPSDRFFAERPEGSVSTLKIQRTQQEDSAVYLCASSRGLAGGPETQYFGPGTRLLVL.

This clonotype was seen ten or more times. The junction shows a germline mismatch at one end, possibly a read error. This chain links TRBV5-1 with TRBJ1-1; D unclear. The CDR3 length is 13 residues. Germline lookup yields CDR1 SGHRS and CDR2 YFSETQ. The CDR3 region has the DNA TGTGCCAGCAGCTTTACTGCGAACACTGAAGCTTTCTTT. It translates to CASSFTANTEAFF.

This clonotype was counted between two and nine times. V usage is TRBV28 and J usage is TRBJ1-6, with 7 positions matching TRBD1. CDR1 is MDHEN and CDR2 is SYDVKM in the germline V gene. V dropped 8 bases and J dropped 5; count of bases not matched to a gene: 6. This CDR3 contains 14 residues. CDR3 nucleotide sequence: TGTGCCAGCCGTCGTCAGGGGGATAATTCACCCCTCCACTTT. This codes for CASRRQGDNSPLHF.

The V gene is TRBV20-1, the J gene TRBJ1-2; 7 nucleotides match TRBD1. Trimming removed 4 bases from V and 7 bases from J; junction bases left unmatched: 9. The length of the CDR3 is 13 residues. Per the germline V gene, CDR1 is DFQATT and CDR2 is SNEGSKA (reference sequence). Written as DNA, the CDR3 is TGCAGTGCTACCATCGACAGGGCGCGTGGCTACACCTTC. Translation: CSATIDRARGYTF.

The J gene is TRBJ1-4, the V gene TRBV6-2 or TRBV6-3, with a tentative D call TRBD1 (5 bases). The CDR3 spans 15 residues. Between the trimmed V and J ends, which lost 5 bases and 8 bases, there was a span of 18 bases. In germline, CDR1 is MNHEY, CDR2 SVGEGT. The CDR3 DNA sequence: TGTGCCAGCAGTCCTGGGACCTACGAAAGCGAAAAACTGTTTTTT. It encodes CASSPGTYESEKLFF.

Note on this clonotype: At one boundary the junction diverges from the germline segment, which might be a read error. V gene TRBV5-1 combines with J gene TRBJ2-1; no definite D call. The CDR3 is made up of 13 amino acids. The germline V gene has CDR1 SGHRS and CDR2 YFSETQ. CDR3 amino acids: CTSSLGQLNEQFF. CDR3 DNA sequence: TGCACCAGCAGCTTGGGCCAGCTCAATGAGCAGTTCTTC.

This clonotype came up a few times. The chain recombines TRBV6-1 with TRBJ2-1, with no clear D. Germline V gene lookup returns CDR1 MNHNS and CDR2 SASEGT. The CDR3 totals 13 residues. V was trimmed by 6 bases and J by 7 bases, leaving 13 bases between them. CDR3 DNA sequence: TGTGCCAGCAGATTGGGTGGGGAAAATGAGCAGTTCTTC. As protein: CASRLGGENEQFF.

The chain uses TRBV19 and TRBJ2-1; 8 nucleotides match TRBD1. The CDR3 has 16 amino acids. V shed 7 bases and J 2 bases; nucleotides not matched to a gene: 10. Germline CDR1 reads LNHDA; CDR2 reads SQIVND (reference sequence). The CDR3 protein is CASKPPGGATYNEQFF. The CDR3 nucleotides are TGTGCCAGTAAACCTCCAGGGGGCGCGACCTACAATGAGCAGTTCTTC.

This rearrangement joins TRBV19 to TRBJ1-1, with a possible D match to TRBD1 (6 bases). CDR1 and CDR2 from the germline V gene are LNHDA and SQIVND (reference sequence). This CDR3 contains 13 residues. Trimming left V 7 bases short and J 1 base short, with 10 bases between. CDR3 nucleotide sequence: TGTGCCAGTAAGGACAGCCCGAACACTGAAGCTTTCTTT. Translating gives CASKDSPNTEAFF.